This entry lists 27 T cell receptor beta chains sequenced from one sample in a study of cytomegalovirus exposure and HLA in healthy donors. The PCR ran on 60 Vbeta and 13 Jbeta primers. Assay used: immunoSEQ multiplex PCR; TCRdb lists only in-frame clones, some missing. The data contain 150,000 to 200,000 clones, 65% to 80% of them seen just once; the ten biggest clones take up roughly 2%. The sequenced sample was PBMCs. These receptors originate from a female donor in good health and CMV-seronegative.

CDR3 nucleotide sequence: TGTGCCAGCAGCTTAGAACCGGACAGGGATTCACCCCTCCACTTT. It translates to CASSLEPDRDSPLHF. The rearrangement joins TRBV7-9 to TRBJ1-6; 8 nucleotides agree with TRBD1. Trimming took 1 base from V and 8 from J; bases not matched to a gene: 4. The CDR3 covers 15 residues. Germline values: CDR1 SEHNR, CDR2 FQNEAQ (reference sequence).

The V call is TRBV2, the J call TRBJ1-5; TRBD1 matches 7 bases. The CDR3 loop spans 13 amino acids. The J segment lost 7 bases and the V segment lost 6 bases, leaving 6 bases of the junction unmatched. Germline CDR1 SNHLY, CDR2 FYNNEI. The CDR3 DNA reads as TGTGCCAGCAGGGCAGACAGGGACCAGCCCCAGCATTTT. Protein product: CASRADRDQPQHF. The full variable domain, rest sourced from reference TRBV2 and TRBJ1-5, is EPEVTQTPSHQVTQMGQEVILRCVPISNHLYFYWYRQILGQKVEFLVSFYNNEISEKSEIFDDQFSVERPDGSNFTLKIRSTKLEDSAMYFCASRADRDQPQHFGDGTRLSIL.

V is TRBV11-3 and J is TRBJ2-1; weak D call: TRBD1 (6 bases). The CDR3 loop spans 15 amino acids. Germline values: CDR1 SGHNT, CDR2 YENEEA. Trimming pared 1 base from V and 5 bases from J, leaving 12 bases between. The CDR3 is CASSLGWKGDNEQFF. The CDR3, as DNA: TGTGCCAGCAGCTTAGGGTGGAAGGGGGACAATGAGCAGTTCTTC. The full variable domain, in which reference TRBV11-3 and TRBJ2-1 provide the parts outside the CDR3, is EAGVVQSPRYKIIEKKQPVAFWCNPISGHNTLYWYLQNLGQGPELLIRYENEEAVDDSQLPKDRFSAERLKGVDSTLKIQPAELGDSAVYLCASSLGWKGDNEQFFGPGTRLTVL.

This clone was observed a single time. This chain connects TRBV30 to TRBJ2-3; TRBD2 aligns across 10 bases. Germline-derived CDR1 and CDR2 are GTSNPN and SVGIG (reference sequence). V lost 2 bases to trimming and J lost 0 bases; unmatched junction nucleotides: 14. This CDR3 is 19 amino acids long. As DNA, the CDR3 is TGTGCCTGGAGTTCACCGGCTAGCGGGGGATTGACTAGCACAGATACGCAGTATTTT. Translation: CAWSSPASGGLTSTDTQYF.

V and J are TRBV7-2 and TRBJ2-2; 8 nucleotides line up with TRBD2. Germline V gives CDR1 SGHTA, CDR2 FQGNSA. This CDR3 region has 16 residues. Germline trimming cut 2 bases from V and 5 bases from J; bases unmatched to any gene: 7. Here the CDR3 reads CASSLPGGGRTGELFF. The CDR3, as DNA: TGTGCCAGCAGCTTACCAGGTGGCGGGAGGACCGGGGAGCTGTTTTTT.

This rearrangement joins TRBV2 to TRBJ2-3, with D perhaps matching TRBD2 (6 bases). V was cut by 4 bases and J by 5 bases, with 19 bases left in between. The CDR3 is made up of 16 amino acids. Germline-derived CDR1 and CDR2 are SNHLY and FYNNEI. The CDR3 is CASSVNSGRRGDTQYF. DNA for the CDR3: TGTGCCAGCAGTGTTAATAGCGGACGAAGAGGAGATACGCAGTATTTT.

This rearrangement joins TRBV7-9 to TRBJ1-1; 7 bases line up with TRBD1. The CDR3 has 15 amino acids. Germline trimming cut 3 bases from V and 7 bases from J; bases unmatched to any gene: 11. CDR1 and CDR2 from the germline V gene are SEHNR and FQNEAQ (reference sequence). The CDR3 sequence is CASSLQGVGYGEAFF. CDR3 bases: TGTGCCAGCAGCTTGCAGGGGGTAGGATATGGTGAAGCTTTCTTT.

J is TRBJ2-7 and V is TRBV5-1; D may be TRBD2 (5 bases). Germline loops: CDR1 SGHRS, CDR2 YFSETQ. The CDR3 spans 14 residues. Deletions cut 2 bases from V and 7 bases from J, with 16 bases between. In DNA, the CDR3 is TGCGCCAGCAGCTTCTCCGGGCTCGGAGGTGAGCAGTACTTC. Amino acid sequence: CASSFSGLGGEQYF.

This clone appeared a single time. The chain combines TRBV9 with TRBJ1-5; possibly TRBD1 for D (5 bases). The CDR3 runs to 15 residues. V was trimmed by 0 bases and J by 10 bases, leaving 17 bases between them. Germline CDR1 and CDR2: SGDLS and YYNGEE. CDR3 residues: CASSVGQGAVEPQHF. The CDR3 DNA is TGTGCCAGCAGCGTAGGGCAGGGCGCGGTGGAACCCCAGCATTTT.

This chain connects TRBV5-6 to TRBJ2-3; 15 nucleotides line up with TRBD2. The J segment lost 6 bases and the V segment lost 3 bases, leaving 14 bases of the junction unmatched. Germline assignment: CDR1 SGHDT and CDR2 YYEEEE. This CDR3 region has 19 residues. The CDR3 bases are TGTGCCAGCAGCTCCTTAATACGGACTAGCGGGGGGGCGGAGGATACGCAGTATTTT. Its translation is CASSSLIRTSGGAEDTQYF.

The genes are TRBV6-5 and TRBJ1-1; D uncertain. Trimming stripped 0 bases from V and 0 bases from J, with 8 bases between. Germline V gene lookup returns CDR1 MNHEY and CDR2 SVGAGI. This CDR3 has 15 residues. The chain's CDR3 is CASSYSMYMNTEAFF. DNA for the CDR3: TGTGCCAGCAGTTACTCTATGTACATGAACACTGAAGCTTTCTTT.

The rearrangement links TRBV18 to TRBJ1-5; TRBD1 might be the D (5 bases). The CDR3 length is 15 residues. The germline V gene encodes CDR1 KGHSH and CDR2 LQKENI. V was cut by 4 bases and J by 4 bases, with 14 bases left in between. The CDR3 protein is CASSLMQEGNQPQHF. CDR3 bases: TGTGCCAGCTCACTTATGCAGGAGGGGAATCAGCCCCAGCATTTT.

This clone was counted a few times. The chain couples TRBV11-2 to TRBJ2-2, with D maybe TRBD1 (6 bases). Germline loops: CDR1 SGHAT, CDR2 FQNNGV. Trimming cost V 6 bases and J 3 bases, with 14 bases left between them. The CDR3 runs 15 residues. The DNA of the CDR3 is TGTGCCAGCAGAACCTCGGACAGACACACCGGGGAGCTGTTTTTT. As protein: CASRTSDRHTGELFF.

The V gene is TRBV6-4, the J gene TRBJ1-1; TRBD1 might be the D (5 bases). Germline loops: CDR1 MRHNA, CDR2 SNTAGT. There are 18 residues in the CDR3. Trimming stripped 6 bases from V and 4 bases from J, with 27 bases between. This CDR3 is CASRGRWQGGEMGTEAFF. The CDR3 nucleotides read TGTGCCAGCAGAGGCCGTTGGCAGGGCGGGGAAATGGGCACTGAAGCTTTCTTT.

This chain links TRBV30 with TRBJ2-6; 8 nucleotides align to TRBD1. The CDR3 is 16 residues long. CDR1 is GTSNPN and CDR2 is SVGIG in the germline V gene (reference sequence). Trimming cost V 1 base and J 3 bases; bases outside gene matches: 5. CDR3 protein: CAWSGDRIDGANVLTF. The CDR3 region has the DNA TGTGCCTGGAGTGGGGACAGGATCGATGGGGCCAACGTCCTGACTTTC.

This chain uses TRBV10-3 with TRBJ2-7, with 10 bases fitting TRBD1. Germline lookup yields CDR1 ENHRY and CDR2 SYGVKD. The CDR3 extends over 15 amino acids. V shed 2 bases and J 7 bases; nucleotides not matched to a gene: 8. CDR3 region: CAISEAGTGAREQYF. The CDR3 DNA is TGTGCCATCAGTGAGGCCGGGACAGGGGCTCGGGAGCAGTACTTC.

The V and J genes are TRBV5-6 and TRBJ1-2, with D possibly matching TRBD1 (5 bases). The CDR3 extends over 14 amino acids. Trimming cost V 4 bases and J 8 bases, with 18 bases left between them. The germline CDR1 and CDR2 sequences are SGHDT and YYEEEE. The CDR3 sequence: CASSPGTYYRGYTF. CDR3 coding DNA: TGTGCCAGCAGCCCAGGGACTTACTACAGAGGCTACACCTTC.

In this sample, this clone turned up once. This rearrangement joins TRBV29-1 to TRBJ2-3; 15 bases align to TRBD2. Germline CDR1 SQVTM, CDR2 ANQGSEA. The V segment lost 4 bases and the J segment 1 base; nucleotides outside the gene matches: 6. This CDR3 has 17 residues. The CDR3, as DNA: TGCAGCGTTGCTGGACTAGCGGGGGGGCGGGGCACAGATACGCAGTATTTT. Translation: CSVAGLAGGRGTDTQYF.

This chain links TRBV29-1 with TRBJ1-4, with D perhaps matching TRBD1 (6 bases). This CDR3 spans 16 amino acids. Germline CDR1 reads SQVTM; CDR2 reads ANQGSEA. Trimming cost V 4 bases and J 0 bases, with 15 bases left between them. CDR3 nucleotides: TGCAGCGTTGGGACCGACAGGCTTGCAACTAATGAAAAACTGTTTTTT. Protein: CSVGTDRLATNEKLFF.

This chain links TRBV4-2 with TRBJ1-1; D not resolved. Trimming left V 0 bases short and J 5 bases short, with 10 bases between. CDR3 length: 14 amino acids. The germline V gene has CDR1 LGHNA and CDR2 YNFKEQ. CDR3 residues: CASSQDGGVTEAFF. In DNA, the CDR3 is TGTGCCAGCAGCCAAGACGGAGGTGTGACTGAAGCTTTCTTT.

In DNA form, the CDR3 reads TGTGCCAGCAAGGAGATGGGTTACGAGCAGTACTTC. Its translation is CASKEMGYEQYF. The chain employs TRBV2 and TRBJ2-5; D call uncertain. The J call is uncertain, as TRBJ2-7 better fits the DNA end. The CDR3 is made up of 12 amino acids. In germline, CDR1 is SNHLY, CDR2 FYNNEI.

The gene calls are TRBV19 and TRBJ2-1, with D perhaps TRBD2 (6 bases). The CDR3 has 17 amino acids. The V end lost 8 bases, the J end lost 0 bases, and 20 bases lay between the germline ends. CDR1 is LNHDA and CDR2 is SQIVND in the germline V gene (reference sequence). The CDR3 loop is CASGSGQIHFSYNEQFF. The CDR3 region has the DNA TGTGCCAGTGGGAGCGGGCAGATACATTTCTCCTACAATGAGCAGTTCTTC.

The chain has TRBV10-3 and TRBJ1-1; the D gene is possibly TRBD1 (6 bases). CDR1 and CDR2 (germline): ENHRY, SYGVKD. The CDR3 sequence is 15 residues long. V was shortened by 6 bases and J by 4 bases, with 18 bases between the two germline ends. The CDR3 spells CAIREGGARGTEAFF. CDR3 coding DNA: TGTGCCATCAGGGAGGGGGGGGCGCGGGGCACTGAAGCTTTCTTT.

The chain links TRBV4-1 to TRBJ1-5; D gene unclear. The V end was cut by 1 base, the J end by 4 bases, with 8 bases between. Germline-derived CDR1 and CDR2 are MGHRA and YSYEKL. This CDR3 is 14 amino acids long. CDR3 nucleotides: TGCGCCAGCAGCCAAGGGAACAGTAATCAGCCCCAGCATTTT. Encoded protein: CASSQGNSNQPQHF.

Remarks on this clone: Other DNA sequences in this sample translate to the same CDR3. The rearrangement links TRBV9 to TRBJ2-6, with 7 nucleotides matching TRBD1. CDR1 SGDLS and CDR2 YYNGEE come from the germline V gene. After removal of 3 bases from V and 2 bases from J, the junction contained 11 bases not matched to a gene. There are 18 residues in the CDR3. The CDR3 region has the DNA TGTGCCAGCAGCGCAGACCCTCGACAGGGAGCTGGGGCCAACGTCCTGACTTTC. Translated, it gives CASSADPRQGAGANVLTF.

The rearrangement links TRBV7-3 to TRBJ2-1; TRBD2 agrees at 13 bases. The length of the CDR3 is 15 residues. Germline V gives CDR1 SGHTA, CDR2 FQGTGA. V gave up 5 bases and J gave up 6 bases; unmatched junction bases: 4. The DNA for the CDR3 is TGTGCCAGCAGCAAGACTAGCGGGAGGAGCAATGAGCAGTTCTTC. Residues: CASSKTSGRSNEQFF.

The chain joins TRBV7-2 to TRBJ2-7; 10 positions agree with TRBD2. In germline, CDR1 is SGHTA, CDR2 FQGNSA. The CDR3 is made up of 16 amino acids. Trimming at V came to 8 bases and at J to 4 bases, leaving 14 bases not matched to a gene. The CDR3 region has the DNA TGTGCCAGCGGGTATAGCGGGGGGCCAAGAAGTTACGAGCAGTACTTC. This encodes CASGYSGGPRSYEQYF.